The clone carrying this T cell receptor (beta chain) was counted many times. Amplified TCR beta CDR3 regions came from RNA transcripts. An initial round of RT-PCR targeting the TCR CDR3 relied on the HTBI primer set. TCRdb called the multiplex PCR reads again in MiXCR, with one record for every CDR3 protein. This table has hundreds of thousands of distinct CDR3 sequences, 15% to 19% appearing once. The CDR3 contains 14 residues. Germline-derived CDR1 and CDR2 are DFQATT and SNEGSKA (reference sequence). V lost 6 bases and J lost 3; bases outside the gene matches: 5. The data originate from a study of T cells in Graves' hyperthyroidism and ophthalmopathy. No progression to ophthalmopathy during 18 months of follow-up defined stable disease.

The chain is built from TRBV20-1 and TRBJ2-7, with TRBD2 matching over 13 bases. Sequenced input: blood. The source is a young woman with Graves' hyperthyroidism. CDR3 loop: CSAGLAGVNYEQYF. CDR3 coding DNA: TGCAGTGCAGGACTAGCGGGGGTGAACTACGAGCAGTACTTC.